This record concerns one TCR beta chain sequence. The antigen remains unidentified. This specimen comes from a study of OX40 agonist ivuxolimab in advanced cancers. Per germline, CDR1 MGHRA and CDR2 YSYEKL. The V and J ends lost 1 base and 0 bases respectively, with 5 bases between them. This CDR3 is 14 amino acids long. Study results and caveats: Dosing at 0.1 to 3.0 mg/kg was accompanied by clonal expansion of CD4+ and CD8+ blood T cells by week 6.

The protocol was immunoSEQ multiplex PCR, while the TCRdb copy is restricted to in-frame clones and leaves out a portion. The sample shows fewer than 45,000 clones, around 80% of them seen only once. The sequencing here drew on CD4+ or CD8+ T cells sorted from blood, taken in a trial of the OX40 agonist ivuxolimab. The clonotype originates from an adult with an advanced solid tumor such as melanoma, head and neck, liver or kidney cancer. This chain joins TRBV4-1 and TRBJ2-3; D gene unclear. CDR3 nucleotide sequence: TGCGCCAGCAGCCAAGGTATCAGCACAGATACGCAGTATTTT. It is translated as CASSQGISTDTQYF.